The 32 T cell receptor beta chains given below trace back to one sample, sequenced in a study of blood T cell repertoires in COVID-19 (dated by TCRdb to 2018 to 2020). Library creation used the immunoSEQ multiplex PCR assay. The table was pulled from immuneACCESS by TCRdb, which kept in-frame rearrangements only. Such tables lose some clones; where checked, under half of the loss comes from unresolved V genes, and the rest has no known cause. The sample yields about 200,000 clones; about 84% were counted once. 6% to 9.5% of the sample comes from the top ten. Material for sequencing was peripheral blood. All receptors derive from an elderly woman with acute or convalescent COVID-19.

This clone has just one count. V gene TRBV6-6 combines with J gene TRBJ1-2, with 7 positions matching TRBD1. Germline V gene sequence: CDR1 MNHNY, CDR2 SVGAGI (reference sequence). The length of the CDR3 is 16 residues. The V and J ends lost 0 bases and 7 bases, in that order; junction bases with no gene match: 11. Written as DNA, the CDR3 is TGTGCCAGCAGTTACTCGATGCGAGAGGGGGCGTTTGGCTACACCTTC. Translated, it gives CASSYSMREGAFGYTF.

The chain is built from TRBV28 and TRBJ1-1; TRBD1 matches at 7 bases. CDR3 length: 15 amino acids. Germline V gives CDR1 MDHEN, CDR2 SYDVKM. V was clipped by 7 bases and J by 0 bases; unmatched bases: 8. CDR3 sequence reads: CASTPTGPLNTEAFF. In nucleotides, the CDR3 is TGTGCCAGCACCCCGACAGGGCCCTTGAACACTGAAGCTTTCTTT.

For the CDR3, the DNA is TGCGCCAGCAGCCAAGGATTTCAGGGGTTGAAGTACGAGCAGTACTTC. It yields the protein CASSQGFQGLKYEQYF. The gene calls are TRBV4-1 and TRBJ2-7; D perhaps matches TRBD1 (6 bases). Trimming cost V 1 base and J 4 bases, with 17 bases left between them. This CDR3 comprises 16 residues. Germline V CDR1 and CDR2: MGHRA, YSYEKL.

V usage is TRBV5-1 and J usage is TRBJ2-1, with 12 bases that match TRBD1. J was trimmed by 6 bases and V by 3 bases; bases with no gene match: 4. Germline V gene lookup returns CDR1 SGHRS and CDR2 YFSETQ. The CDR3 contains 15 residues. The CDR3 loop is CASSSGTGGVNEQFF. Here the CDR3 DNA reads TGCGCCAGCAGCTCCGGGACAGGGGGCGTCAATGAGCAGTTCTTC.

The chain uses TRBV6-6 and TRBJ1-3; 8 nucleotides agree with TRBD1. V shed 5 bases, J shed 3 bases, and the junction held 15 bases outside the gene matches. This CDR3 region has 18 residues. The germline gives CDR1 MNHNY, CDR2 SVGAGI (reference sequence). CDR3 DNA sequence: TGTGCCAGCAGTCCCCTGGGGACAGGAATCCAATTTGGAAACACCATATATTTT. Residues: CASSPLGTGIQFGNTIYF.

The chain links TRBV21-1 to TRBJ2-2; TRBD2 was called by the table and not checked on the DNA. TRBV21-1 is a pseudogene locus. The CDR3 has 18 amino acids. DNA of the CDR3: TGTGCCAGCAGCAAAGGAAGGATTCGTGGGAGGGACACCGGGGAGCTGTTTTTT. Amino acid sequence: CASSKGRIRGRDTGELFF.

With regard to this clone: A much larger clone differs from this one at a single base, so this may be a read error. The genes are TRBV5-6 and TRBJ2-3; no reliable D call. This CDR3 spans 12 amino acids. Trimming shortened V by 4 bases and J by 0 bases, and 3 bases separated the two germline ends. CDR1 and CDR2 from the germline V gene are SGHDT and YYEEEE. The DNA for the CDR3 is TGTGCCAGCAGCACTAGCACAGATACGCAGTATTTT. Its translation: CASSTSTDTQYF.

V is TRBV7-9 and J is TRBJ1-2; D is undetermined. The CDR3 covers 11 residues. The V and J ends lost 1 base and 7 bases respectively, with 4 bases between them. The germline CDR1 and CDR2 sequences are SEHNR and FQNEAQ (reference sequence). DNA for the CDR3: TGTGCCAGCAGCTTAGTAATTGGCTACACCTTC. Translating gives CASSLVIGYTF. Variable domain in full (rest from reference TRBV7-9 and TRBJ1-2): DTGVSQNPRHKITKRGQNVTFRCDPISEHNRLYWYRQTLGQGPEFLTYFQNEAQLEKSRLLSDRFSAERPKGSFSTLEIQRTEQGDSAMYLCASSLVIGYTFGSGTRLTVV.

The genes are TRBV12-3 or TRBV12-4 and TRBJ2-7, with a tentative D call TRBD1 (5 bases). This CDR3 has 13 amino acids. Trimming stripped 2 bases from V and 6 bases from J, with 11 bases between. The DNA for the CDR3 is TGTGCCAGCAGTTTAATGTCTAGGGGCGAGCAGTACTTC. Protein sequence: CASSLMSRGEQYF.

The chain recombines TRBV5-4 with TRBJ1-2; 10 nucleotides line up with TRBD1. The V and J ends lost 2 bases and 7 bases, in that order; junction bases with no gene match: 5. The CDR3 spans 14 residues. Per germline, CDR1 SGHNT and CDR2 YYREEE (reference sequence). The CDR3 spells CASSFDRGRGGYTF. The CDR3 region has the DNA TGTGCCAGCAGCTTCGACAGGGGGCGAGGTGGCTACACCTTC.

The chain combines TRBV24-1 with TRBJ1-2; D may be TRBD1 (5 bases). Germline CDR1 is KGHDR and CDR2 is SFDVKD. The V gene lost 5 bases and the J gene lost 8 bases, with 14 bases spanning the gap. The CDR3 spans 13 residues. CDR3 sequence reads: CATSGQGFWGYTF. Here the CDR3 DNA reads TGTGCCACCAGTGGGCAGGGATTTTGGGGCTACACCTTC.

J is TRBJ2-1 and V is TRBV19, with 7 bases aligning to TRBD1. From germline, CDR1 is LNHDA and CDR2 SQIVND (reference sequence). This CDR3 has 16 amino acids. V shed 0 bases and J 2 bases; nucleotides not matched to a gene: 4. CDR3 nucleotides: TGTGCCAGTAGTATAGAAAAGGGGGCTCCCTACAATGAGCAGTTCTTC. This translates into CASSIEKGAPYNEQFF. The whole variable domain, remainder taken from reference TRBV19 and TRBJ2-1, is DGGITQSPKYLFRKEGQNVTLSCEQNLNHDAMYWYRQDPGQGLRLIYYSQIVNDFQKGDIAEGYSVSREKKESFPLTVTSAQKNPTAFYLCASSIEKGAPYNEQFFGPGTRLTVL.

The chain combines TRBV25-1 with TRBJ2-3; D may be TRBD2 (6 bases). The germline V gene encodes CDR1 MGHDK and CDR2 SYGVNS. This CDR3 spans 15 amino acids. V was clipped by 1 base and J by 4 bases, with 12 bases between them. CDR3: CASSEFGGRPDTQYF. The CDR3 nucleotides read TGTGCCAGCAGTGAATTCGGTGGGAGGCCAGATACGCAGTATTTT. The whole variable domain, remainder taken from reference TRBV25-1 and TRBJ2-3, is EADIYQTPRYLVIGTGKKITLECSQTMGHDKMYWYQQDPGMELHLIHYSYGVNSTEKGDLSSESTVSRIRTEHFPLTLESARPSHTSQYLCASSEFGGRPDTQYFGPGTRLTVL.

The CDR3 DNA sequence: TGTGCCAGCGACAGGGGGCTGGGCACTGAAGCTTTCTTT. Its translation: CASDRGLGTEAFF. The chain is built from TRBV6-5 and TRBJ1-1; 10 bases line up with TRBD1. This CDR3 region has 13 residues. Germline values: CDR1 MNHEY, CDR2 SVGAGI. V was pared by 8 bases and J by 4 bases, with 4 bases of the junction left unmatched.

The rearrangement links TRBV7-2 to TRBJ2-5, with D maybe TRBD2 (5 bases). The CDR3 is made up of 11 amino acids. V lost 4 bases and J 5 bases, leaving 5 bases between the germline ends. In germline, CDR1 is SGHTA, CDR2 FQGNSA. The DNA for the CDR3 is TGTGCCAGCAGCTGGAGGGAGACCCAGTACTTC. Translating it yields CASSWRETQYF. The whole variable domain, remainder taken from reference TRBV7-2 and TRBJ2-5, is GAGVSQSPSNKVTEKGKDVELRCDPISGHTALYWYRQSLGQGLEFLIYFQGNSAPDKSGLPSDRFSAERTGGSVSTLTIQRTQQEDSAVYLCASSWRETQYFGPGTRLLVL.

This chain joins TRBV14 and TRBJ1-2; tentative D call: TRBD1 (6 bases). With 5 bases removed from V and 5 bases from J, the gap between germline ends came to 18 bases. There are 15 residues in the CDR3. Germline CDR1 is SGHDN and CDR2 is FVKESK. The CDR3 here is CASSSRDTAQYGYTF. CDR3 in DNA: TGTGCCAGCAGCTCCCGGGACACCGCGCAGTATGGCTACACCTTC.

The gene calls are TRBV27 and TRBJ2-2; tentative D call: TRBD1 (5 bases). Germline V CDR1 and CDR2: MNHEY, SMNVEV (reference sequence). V lost 3 bases, J lost 7 bases, and 15 bases lay in between. The CDR3 consists of 15 residues. The DNA of the CDR3 is TGTGCCAGCAGTTTCAAGGGGCAGAATAACGGGGAGCTGTTTTTT. Protein sequence: CASSFKGQNNGELFF.

This clone has a single count. The chain has TRBV6-5 and TRBJ1-5; TRBD1 agrees at 7 bases. Trimming removed 10 bases from V and 0 bases from J; junction bases left unmatched: 6. This CDR3 comprises 14 residues. Germline CDR1 and CDR2: MNHEY and SVGAGI. This chain's CDR3 is CATYRQGSNQPQHF. The CDR3 DNA reads as TGTGCCACCTACCGACAGGGTAGCAATCAGCCCCAGCATTTT.

The chain has TRBV4-1 and TRBJ2-7; D remains ambiguous. Germline V gene sequence: CDR1 MGHRA, CDR2 YSYEKL. Trimming stripped 2 bases from V and 2 bases from J, with 19 bases between. The CDR3 length is 17 residues. The CDR3 sequence: CASSQSTAVGRTYEQYF. Here the CDR3 DNA reads TGCGCCAGCAGCCAAAGCACCGCCGTCGGTCGAACCTACGAGCAGTACTTC.

V usage is TRBV6-5 and J usage is TRBJ2-7; 7 bases agree with TRBD1. Germline CDR1 is MNHEY and CDR2 is SVGAGI. V lost 4 bases to trimming and J lost 1 base; unmatched junction nucleotides: 4. CDR3 length equals 14 residues. The chain's CDR3 is CASSLTGPSYEQYF. Written as DNA, the CDR3 is TGTGCCAGCAGTTTGACAGGGCCTTCCTACGAGCAGTACTTC.

V gene TRBV15 combines with J gene TRBJ1-4; D unclear. V lost 0 bases and J 6 bases, leaving 11 bases between the germline ends. Germline CDR1 and CDR2: LNHNV and YYDKDF (reference sequence). This CDR3 is 15 amino acids long. The CDR3 DNA reads TGTGCCACCAGCAGAGATCGGGTTACTTATGAAAAACTGTTTTTT. Its translation: CATSRDRVTYEKLFF.

The V and J genes are TRBV10-3 and TRBJ2-1; TRBD2 aligns across 11 bases. Trimming cost V 8 bases and J 4 bases; bases outside gene matches: 4. This CDR3 spans 14 amino acids. Germline V CDR1 and CDR2: ENHRY, SYGVKD. CDR3 residues: CAIGGLADYNEQFF. CDR3 nucleotides: TGTGCCATCGGGGGACTAGCGGATTACAATGAGCAGTTCTTC.

The chain uses TRBV12-3 or TRBV12-4 and TRBJ1-2; D not certain. Between the trimmed V and J ends, which lost 5 bases and 3 bases, there was a span of 7 bases. The CDR3 is 12 amino acids. CDR3 region: CASSPSDYGYTF. CDR3 DNA: TGTGCCAGCAGTCCCTCGGACTATGGCTACACCTTC.

The rearrangement joins TRBV28 to TRBJ1-2; TRBD1 matches at 7 bases. The CDR3 is 13 amino acids. V dropped 1 base and J dropped 4; count of bases not matched to a gene: 0. In germline, CDR1 is MDHEN, CDR2 SYDVKM. CDR3 in DNA: TGTGCCAGCAGTTTATACAGGGGCTATGGCTACACCTTC. Protein sequence: CASSLYRGYGYTF.

The rearrangement links TRBV6-5 to TRBJ2-5; 12 nucleotides line up with TRBD2. V lost 6 bases to trimming and J lost 2 bases; unmatched junction nucleotides: 4. The germline V gene encodes CDR1 MNHEY and CDR2 SVGAGI. The CDR3 has 15 residues. The CDR3 nucleotides read TGTGCCAGCAGAGGACTAGCGGGGATACAAGAGACCCAGTACTTC. Its translation: CASRGLAGIQETQYF.

This clone was seen a few times. The V and J genes are TRBV15 and TRBJ2-7, with D possibly matching TRBD2 (6 bases). From germline, CDR1 is LNHNV and CDR2 YYDKDF (reference sequence). The CDR3 length is 16 residues. V was cut by 0 bases and J by 2 bases, with 14 bases left in between. CDR3 sequence reads: CATSRDRLGSTYEQYF. Here the CDR3 DNA reads TGTGCCACCAGCAGAGATCGGCTCGGGAGTACCTACGAGCAGTACTTC.

This chain joins TRBV5-6 and TRBJ1-3; D gene unclear. V was shortened by 3 bases and J by 0 bases, with 4 bases between the two germline ends. CDR3 length equals 13 residues. The germline gives CDR1 SGHDT, CDR2 YYEEEE. CDR3 residues: CASSSLSGNTIYF. Written as DNA, the CDR3 is TGTGCCAGCAGCTCCCTCTCTGGAAACACCATATATTTT. Drawing the rest from reference TRBV5-6 and TRBJ1-3, the complete variable domain is DAGVTQSPTHLIKTRGQQVTLRCSPKSGHDTVSWYQQALGQGPQFIFQYYEEEERQRGNFPDRFSGHQFPNYSSELNVNALLLGDSALYLCASSSLSGNTIYFGEGSWLTVV.

The chain has TRBV25-1 and TRBJ1-2, with TRBD1 identical over 11 bases. The CDR3 loop spans 17 amino acids. From germline, CDR1 is MGHDK and CDR2 SYGVNS. V was pared by 4 bases and J by 1 base, with 8 bases of the junction left unmatched. In DNA form, the CDR3 reads TGTGCCAGCAGTGGGGCCGGACAGGGGGCCTTTAACTATGGCTACACCTTC. It yields the protein CASSGAGQGAFNYGYTF.

The chain joins TRBV11-2 to TRBJ1-2; D might be TRBD1 (6 bases). V lost 4 bases to trimming and J lost 3 bases, with 9 bases between them. The CDR3 is made up of 13 amino acids. CDR1 SGHAT and CDR2 FQNNGV come from the germline V gene. For the CDR3, the DNA is TGTGCCAGCAGCTATTCAGGGGACTATGGCTACACCTTC. Its protein product is CASSYSGDYGYTF.

The V and J genes are TRBV28 and TRBJ1-5, with D possibly being TRBD1 (5 bases). The CDR3 runs to 15 residues. V lost 6 bases and J lost 4, with 16 bases in between. Germline assignment: CDR1 MDHEN and CDR2 SYDVKM. Written as DNA, the CDR3 is TGTGCCAGCAGCAAGCCGGGACTGGGGAATCAGCCCCAGCATTTT. This sequence encodes CASSKPGLGNQPQHF.

The chain links TRBV7-9 to TRBJ2-2; possible D gene TRBD2, 7 bases. The CDR3 length is 17 residues. Germline lookup yields CDR1 SEHNR and CDR2 FQNEAQ (reference sequence). V lost 4 bases to trimming and J lost 0 bases, with 15 bases between them. The CDR3 DNA is TGTGCCAGCAGCTCTCCGAGGGGGGGACCGAACACCGGGGAGCTGTTTTTT. Protein product: CASSSPRGGPNTGELFF.

The V call is TRBV7-6, the J call TRBJ1-2; 9 nucleotides agree with TRBD1. Germline V gene lookup returns CDR1 SGHVS and CDR2 FNYEAQ. Trimming at V came to 5 bases and at J to 8 bases, leaving 12 bases not matched to a gene. The CDR3 length is 15 residues. In DNA form, the CDR3 reads TGTGCCAGCAGCAACCTGGCGAGGACAGGGGAAGGCTACACCTTC. It encodes CASSNLARTGEGYTF.